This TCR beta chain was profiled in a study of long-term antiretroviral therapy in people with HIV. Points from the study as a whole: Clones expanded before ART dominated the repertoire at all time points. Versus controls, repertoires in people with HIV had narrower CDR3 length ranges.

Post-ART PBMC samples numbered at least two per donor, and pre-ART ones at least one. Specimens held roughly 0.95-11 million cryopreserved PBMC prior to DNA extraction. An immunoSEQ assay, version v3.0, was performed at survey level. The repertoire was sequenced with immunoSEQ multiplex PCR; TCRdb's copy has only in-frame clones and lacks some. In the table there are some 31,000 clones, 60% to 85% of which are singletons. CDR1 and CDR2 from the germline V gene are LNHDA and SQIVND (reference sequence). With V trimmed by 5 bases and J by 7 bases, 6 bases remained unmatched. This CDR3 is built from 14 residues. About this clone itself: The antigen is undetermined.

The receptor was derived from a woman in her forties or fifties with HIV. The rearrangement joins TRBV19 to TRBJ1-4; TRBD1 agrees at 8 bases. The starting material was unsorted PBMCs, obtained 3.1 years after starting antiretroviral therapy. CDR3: CASSSQGAGEKLFF. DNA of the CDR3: TGTGCCAGTAGTTCCCAGGGGGCGGGTGAAAAACTGTTTTTT.